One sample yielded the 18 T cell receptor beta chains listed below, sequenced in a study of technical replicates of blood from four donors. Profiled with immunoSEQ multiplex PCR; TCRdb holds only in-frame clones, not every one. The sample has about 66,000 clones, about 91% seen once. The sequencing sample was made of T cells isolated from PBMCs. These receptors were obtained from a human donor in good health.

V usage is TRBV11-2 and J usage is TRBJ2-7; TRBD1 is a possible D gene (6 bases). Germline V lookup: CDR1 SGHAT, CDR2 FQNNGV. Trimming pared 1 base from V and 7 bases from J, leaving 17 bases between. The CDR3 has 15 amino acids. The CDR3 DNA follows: TGTGCCAGCAGCTTAGGGGACAATGGGGCTCTAGAGCAGTACTTC. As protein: CASSLGDNGALEQYF.

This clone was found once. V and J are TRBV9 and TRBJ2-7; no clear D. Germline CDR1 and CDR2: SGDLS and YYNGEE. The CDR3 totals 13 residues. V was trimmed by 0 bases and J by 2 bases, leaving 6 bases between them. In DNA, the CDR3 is TGTGCCAGCAGCGTAGCAGGTACCTACGAGCAGTACTTC. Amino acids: CASSVAGTYEQYF.

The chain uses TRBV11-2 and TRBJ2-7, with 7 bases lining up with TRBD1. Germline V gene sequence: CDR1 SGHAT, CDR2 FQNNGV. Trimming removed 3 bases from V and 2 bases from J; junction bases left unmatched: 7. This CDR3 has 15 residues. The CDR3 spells CASSFIRQGAYEQYF. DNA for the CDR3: TGTGCCAGCAGCTTTATCCGACAGGGAGCCTACGAGCAGTACTTC.

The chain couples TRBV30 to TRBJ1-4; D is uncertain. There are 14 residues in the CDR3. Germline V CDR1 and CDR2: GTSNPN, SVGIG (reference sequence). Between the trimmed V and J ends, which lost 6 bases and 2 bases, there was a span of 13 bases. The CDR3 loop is CACNGLRTNEKLFF. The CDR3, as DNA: TGTGCCTGCAATGGACTCCGCACTAATGAAAAACTGTTTTTT.

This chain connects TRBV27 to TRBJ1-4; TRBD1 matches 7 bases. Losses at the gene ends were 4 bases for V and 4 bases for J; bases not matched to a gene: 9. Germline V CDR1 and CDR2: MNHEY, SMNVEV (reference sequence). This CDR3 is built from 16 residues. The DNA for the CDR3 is TGTGCCAGCAGTTCGGCTCGGGACAGCATTAATGAAAAACTGTTTTTT. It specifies CASSSARDSINEKLFF.

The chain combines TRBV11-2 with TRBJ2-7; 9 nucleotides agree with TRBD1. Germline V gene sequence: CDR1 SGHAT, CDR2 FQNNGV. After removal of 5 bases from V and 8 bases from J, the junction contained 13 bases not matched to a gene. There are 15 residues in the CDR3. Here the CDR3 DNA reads TGTGCCAGCAGCGTCACAATGACAGGGGGTGAGAAGCAGTACTTC. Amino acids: CASSVTMTGGEKQYF.

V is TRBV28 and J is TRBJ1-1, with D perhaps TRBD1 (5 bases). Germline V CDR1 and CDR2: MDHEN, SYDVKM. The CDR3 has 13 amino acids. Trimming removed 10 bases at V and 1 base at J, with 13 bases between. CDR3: CATLWRGNTEAFF. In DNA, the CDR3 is TGTGCCACCCTGTGGAGGGGGAACACTGAAGCTTTCTTT.

CDR3 loop: CASSLVLGGNTEAFF. The CDR3 DNA follows: TGTGCCAGCAGCTTAGTGTTGGGAGGGAACACTGAAGCTTTCTTT. This rearrangement joins TRBV7-2 to TRBJ1-1; the D is unclear. Between the trimmed V and J ends, which lost 1 base and 1 base, there was a span of 10 bases. Germline CDR1 is SGHTA and CDR2 is FQGNSA. This CDR3 comprises 15 residues.

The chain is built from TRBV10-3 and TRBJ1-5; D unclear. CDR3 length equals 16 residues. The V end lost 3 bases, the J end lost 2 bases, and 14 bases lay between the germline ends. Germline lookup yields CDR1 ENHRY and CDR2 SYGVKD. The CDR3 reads CAISDYDLRGNQPQHF. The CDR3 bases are TGTGCCATCAGTGACTACGACCTCCGGGGCAATCAGCCCCAGCATTTT.

CDR3 in amino acids: CASSWVEGAYEQYF. CDR3 DNA sequence: TGTGCCAGCAGCTGGGTAGAGGGAGCCTACGAGCAGTACTTC. V usage is TRBV5-5 and J usage is TRBJ2-7, with D perhaps matching TRBD2 (5 bases). Trimming shortened V by 3 bases and J by 2 bases, and 12 bases separated the two germline ends. The CDR3 loop spans 14 amino acids. CDR1 is SGHKS and CDR2 is YYEKEE in the germline V gene (reference sequence).

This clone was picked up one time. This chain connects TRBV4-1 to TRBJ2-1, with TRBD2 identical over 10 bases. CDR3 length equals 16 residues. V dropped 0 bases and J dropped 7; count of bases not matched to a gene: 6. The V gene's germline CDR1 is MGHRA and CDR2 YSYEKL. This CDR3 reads CASSQEILAGANEQFF. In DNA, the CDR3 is TGCGCCAGCAGCCAAGAGATTCTAGCGGGAGCAAATGAGCAGTTCTTC.

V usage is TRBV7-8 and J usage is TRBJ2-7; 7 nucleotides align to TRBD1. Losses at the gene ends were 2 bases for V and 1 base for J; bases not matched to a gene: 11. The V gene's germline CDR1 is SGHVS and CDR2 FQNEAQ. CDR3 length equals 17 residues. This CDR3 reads CASSLFGMGQRSYEQYF. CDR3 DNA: TGTGCCAGCAGCTTATTCGGCATGGGACAGAGATCCTACGAGCAGTACTTC.

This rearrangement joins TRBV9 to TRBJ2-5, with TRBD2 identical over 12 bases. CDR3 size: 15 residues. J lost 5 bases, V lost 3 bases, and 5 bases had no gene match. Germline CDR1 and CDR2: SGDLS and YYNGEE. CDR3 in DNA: TGTGCCAGCAGCGCGACTAGCGGGAGCAGCGAGACCCAGTACTTC. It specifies CASSATSGSSETQYF.

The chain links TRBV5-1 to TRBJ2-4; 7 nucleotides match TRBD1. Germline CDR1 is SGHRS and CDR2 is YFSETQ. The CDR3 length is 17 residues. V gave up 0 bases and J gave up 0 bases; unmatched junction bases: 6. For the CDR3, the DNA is TGCGCCAGCAGCTTGGAGGGGGCGAGCCTAGCCAAAAACATTCAGTACTTC. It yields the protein CASSLEGASLAKNIQYF.

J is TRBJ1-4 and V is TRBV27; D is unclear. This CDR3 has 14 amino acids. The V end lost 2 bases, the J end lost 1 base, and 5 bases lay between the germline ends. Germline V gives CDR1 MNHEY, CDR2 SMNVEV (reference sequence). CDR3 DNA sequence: TGTGCCAGCAGTTTAACGGTAACTAATGAAAAACTGTTTTTT. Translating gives CASSLTVTNEKLFF.

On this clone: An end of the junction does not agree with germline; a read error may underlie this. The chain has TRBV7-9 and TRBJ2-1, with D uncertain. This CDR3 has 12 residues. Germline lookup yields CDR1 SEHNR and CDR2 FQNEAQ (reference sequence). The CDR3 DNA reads TGTGCCAGCAGTTTAGACCGGAATGAGCAGTTCTTC. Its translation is CASSLDRNEQFF.

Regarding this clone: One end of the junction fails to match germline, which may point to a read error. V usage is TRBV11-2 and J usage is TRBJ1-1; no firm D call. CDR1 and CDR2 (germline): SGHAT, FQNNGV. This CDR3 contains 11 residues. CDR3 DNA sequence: TGTGCCAGCAGCTTAGGTGCAGGCTTATCCTTT. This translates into CASSLGAGLSF.

The CDR3 here is CASSGGEITEAFF. CDR3 coding DNA: TGTGCCAGCAGCGGAGGGGAAATCACTGAAGCTTTCTTT. The V gene is TRBV5-4, the J gene TRBJ1-1; TRBD1 might be the D (5 bases). V lost 4 bases and J lost 4, with 11 bases in between. The germline CDR1 and CDR2 sequences are SGHNT and YYREEE (reference sequence). The CDR3 spans 13 residues.